This is a list of T cell receptor beta chains from one sample in a study of T cell changes during pregnancy in multiple sclerosis. Measured with immunoSEQ multiplex PCR; TCRdb has only the in-frame clones, and not every one. The sample includes about 85,000 clones, 80% to 95% of them seen just once. The sequences come from peripheral blood, collected in the first trimester of pregnancy. Receptors were obtained from a female donor with multiple sclerosis, enrolled in a pregnancy study. Each CDR3 is given with its conserved first and last residue. D genes are given only for firm matches. The size entry is marked missing in some rows and otherwise reads once, few, many or a size class.

j_call,clone_size,d_call,v_call,cdr3_nt,cdr3_aa
TRBJ1-4,-,-,TRBV5-4,TGTGCCAGCAGCTTGGATGGCAGGGGAAATGAAAAACTGTTTTTT,CASSLDGRGNEKLFF
TRBJ1-1,-,-,TRBV18,TGTGCCAGCTCACCTTATGGGCAGAACACTGAAGCTTTCTTT,CASSPYGQNTEAFF
TRBJ1-1,-,TRBD1,TRBV2,TGTGCCAGCAGTAAACAGGGGGCGCTCCTAAGCGGCACTGAAGCTTTCTTT,CASSKQGALLSGTEAFF
TRBJ1-1,-,TRBD1,TRBV7-9,TGTGCCAGCAGCTTAGGGGACAGGACCAACACTGAAGCTTTCTTT,CASSLGDRTNTEAFF
TRBJ1-1,-,TRBD1,TRBV11-3,TGTGCCAGCAGCGATGGGCAGGGGGAGAACACTGAAGCTTTCTTT,CASSDGQGENTEAFF
TRBJ1-2,-,TRBD1,TRBV4-3,TGCGCCAGCAGCCAAGATCGGGACAGGGGACCTGGCTACACCTTC,CASSQDRDRGPGYTF
TRBJ2-3,-,-,TRBV6-5,TGTGCCAGCAGTTCCCGGAGCGAAGCCGCAGATACGCAGTATTTT,CASSSRSEAADTQYF
TRBJ1-1,-,-,TRBV2,TGTGCCATGGGACATAGGGGGAACACTGAAGCTTTCTTT,CAMGHRGNTEAFF
TRBJ2-6,-,-,TRBV6-4,TGTGCCAGCAGTGATGTTCCAGGGGAGGGCTCTGGGGCCAACGTCCTGACTTTC,CASSDVPGEGSGANVLTF
TRBJ1-1,many,-,TRBV5-1,TGCGCCAGCAGCTTGGATGGTACAGTCACTGAAGCTTTCTTT,CASSLDGTVTEAFF
TRBJ2-7,-,TRBD2,TRBV5-1,TGCGCCAGCAGCCCCAAAAAAGGAAGCGGGGGGTACTACGAGCAGTACTTC,CASSPKKGSGGYYEQYF
TRBJ1-1,-,-,TRBV29-1,TGCAGCGTTCAGGTCGGGGGAGGGACTGAAGCTTTCTTT,CSVQVGGGTEAFF
TRBJ1-3,-,TRBD1,TRBV9,TGTGCCAGCAGCCGGTCCCCAGGGGGTCTTTCTGGAAACACCATATATTTT,CASSRSPGGLSGNTIYF
TRBJ1-5,-,TRBD1,TRBV28,TGTGCCAGCAGCCAAACGACAGGGTCGAATCAGCCCCAGCATTTT,CASSQTTGSNQPQHF
TRBJ1-2,-,-,TRBV25-1,TGTGCCAGCAGTGAATTCGGTCTGGGCTCCTATGGCTACACCTTC,CASSEFGLGSYGYTF
TRBJ1-2,-,-,TRBV7-2,TGTGCCAGCAGCCCGGGCGGGGTCTATGGCTACACCTTC,CASSPGGVYGYTF
TRBJ2-1,once,TRBD1,TRBV6-6,TGTGCCACCGAGAGGGGACAGGGACATTACAATGAGCAGTTCTTC,CATERGQGHYNEQFF
TRBJ2-7,-,TRBD2,TRBV7-2,TGTGCCAGCAGCTTAGTGTCGTCTAGCGGGCGTCTTTACTACGAGCAGTACTTC,CASSLVSSSGRLYYEQYF
TRBJ2-7,-,-,TRBV7-9,TGTGCCAGCAGCTTTCTCCCCTCCACTGACACCTCCTACGAGCAGTACTTC,CASSFLPSTDTSYEQYF
TRBJ2-1,-,TRBD1,TRBV5-1,TGCGCCAGCAGCTTGGCGGCCGGGACAGGGAGATCGGGTGAGCAGTTCTTC,CASSLAAGTGRSGEQFF
TRBJ2-4,-,TRBD1,TRBV6-1,TGTGCCAGCAGTGGACTCCCGGGACAGGGGAAAAACATTCAGTACTTC,CASSGLPGQGKNIQYF
TRBJ1-3,-,-,TRBV7-6,TGTGCCAGCAGCTTAGACGCAGGGGCTGGAAACACCATATATTTT,CASSLDAGAGNTIYF
TRBJ1-1,-,-,TRBV5-5,TGTGCCAGCAGCCCCGGACAGAGCACTGAAGCTTTCTTT,CASSPGQSTEAFF
TRBJ1-1,-,-,TRBV15,TGTGCCACCAGCAGAGATCGTTCCGCAGGGGACACTGAAGCTTTCTTT,CATSRDRSAGDTEAFF
TRBJ1-2,-,TRBD1,TRBV7-2,TGTGCCAGCAGCTCAGCTGGGACAGAAAACTATGGCTACACCTTC,CASSSAGTENYGYTF
TRBJ1-4,-,-,TRBV9,TGTGCCAGCAGCGTAGGGCAGGGGAATGAAAAACTGTTTTTT,CASSVGQGNEKLFF
TRBJ2-7,-,TRBD1,TRBV5-4,TGTGCCAGCAGCTCACGACAGGGCGAGCAGTACTTC,CASSSRQGEQYF
TRBJ2-7,-,-,TRBV7-2,TGTGCCAGCAGCCCAGACAGGATTTACGAGCAGTACTTC,CASSPDRIYEQYF
TRBJ2-2,-,-,TRBV19,TGTGCCAGTAGTATAGTAACAGCGAACACCGGGGAGCTGTTTTTT,CASSIVTANTGELFF
TRBJ2-1,once,TRBD2,TRBV27,TGTGCCAGCAGAGTAGGACTAGCGGGGCGGCGTGAGCAGTTCTTC,CASRVGLAGRREQFF
TRBJ2-2,-,-,TRBV5-1,TGCGCCAGCAGCCCTCGACAGACTCCGAACACCGGGGAGCTGTTTTTT,CASSPRQTPNTGELFF
TRBJ1-2,-,TRBD1,TRBV11-2,TGTGCCAGCAGCTTGGGAGACAGGGGCCGGTATGGCTACACCTTC,CASSLGDRGRYGYTF
TRBJ1-2,-,-,TRBV5-5,TGTGCCAGCAGCTTCTCAGGTATTAACTATGGCTACACCTTC,CASSFSGINYGYTF
TRBJ2-5,-,TRBD2,TRBV6-1,TGTGCCAGCAGTCGCCCTACTAGCGGCCAAGAGACCCAGTACTTC,CASSRPTSGQETQYF
TRBJ1-6,-,-,TRBV6-5,TGTGCCAGCAGTTACTCGGGGCAGTCGAATTCACCCCTCCACTTT,CASSYSGQSNSPLHF
TRBJ2-5,-,TRBD1,TRBV7-9,TGTGCCAGCAGCTTACGGGGACAGGGAATCGAGACCCAGTACTTC,CASSLRGQGIETQYF
TRBJ1-2,-,-,TRBV5-6,TGTGCCAGCAGCTTGGGTGAGGTCAGGTGGGGCGGTGGCTACACCTTC,CASSLGEVRWGGGYTF
TRBJ2-2,-,-,TRBV5-1,TGCGCCAGCATGGGCGGGCTGGACACCGGGGAGCTGTTTTTT,CASMGGLDTGELFF
TRBJ2-5,-,TRBD2,TRBV7-2,TGTGCCAGCAGCCCTCTAGCGGAGATGGGGGAGACCCAGTACTTC,CASSPLAEMGETQYF
TRBJ2-1,-,-,TRBV10-1,TGCGCCAGCCCCGGGGTGGGGGCTTTAGTCAGTGAGCAGTTCTTC,CASPGVGALVSEQFF
TRBJ1-3,-,-,TRBV11-2,TGTGCCAGCAGCTTAGAAGGCAGCGGGCGGGGGAACACCATATATTTT,CASSLEGSGRGNTIYF
TRBJ2-5,-,-,TRBV11-2,TGTGCCAGCAGCTTGAACAGGGAAGAGACCCAGTACTTC,CASSLNREETQYF
TRBJ2-1,-,-,TRBV5-5,TGTGCCAGCAGCTTGGCCGGAGGGGGCAGCTCCTACAATGAGCAGTTCTTC,CASSLAGGGSSYNEQFF
TRBJ2-4,-,-,TRBV7-9,TGTGCCAGCAGCCCGCCCTATCGGGCCAAAAACATTCAGTACTTC,CASSPPYRAKNIQYF
TRBJ2-1,-,-,TRBV5-4,TGTGCCAGCAGCTTGGGGACATCCAATGAGCAGTTCTTC,CASSLGTSNEQFF
TRBJ1-6,-,-,TRBV9,TGTGCCAGCAGCGAGGGGTTCCATAATTCACCCCTCCACTTT,CASSEGFHNSPLHF
TRBJ1-4,-,-,TRBV7-9,TGTGCCAGCAGCTTAGATGGAGGAGAAAAACTGTTTTTT,CASSLDGGEKLFF
TRBJ2-5,-,-,TRBV30,TGTGCCTGGAGCGGCGGGAATACAGAGACCCAGTACTTC,CAWSGGNTETQYF
TRBJ1-3,-,-,TRBV19,TGTGCCAGCGGCCAGGCATTTAGCTCTGGAAACACCATATATTTT,CASGQAFSSGNTIYF
TRBJ2-1,-,TRBD1,TRBV2,TGTGCCAGCTCCAGGGACAGGCAGTACAATGAGCAGTTCTTC,CASSRDRQYNEQFF
TRBJ2-3,few,TRBD2,TRBV5-4,TGTGCCAGCAGCAGAAGCGGGAGGGCCCCAGATACGCAGTATTTT,CASSRSGRAPDTQYF
TRBJ1-3,-,-,TRBV30,TGTGCCTGGAGTGGCAGCGTTCTAGACACCATATATTTT,CAWSGSVLDTIYF
TRBJ1-5,-,-,TRBV2,TGTGCCAGCAGTGAAAGTTTGGGCTCTGGGCCCCAGCATTTT,CASSESLGSGPQHF
TRBJ1-2,-,TRBD1,TRBV6-6,TGTGCCAGCAGTCGCGACAGGGATAACTATGGCTACACCTTC,CASSRDRDNYGYTF
TRBJ2-1,-,-,TRBV6-4,TGTGCCAGCAGTCAGGGGCCCTACAATGAGCAGTTCTTC,CASSQGPYNEQFF